The 17 T cell receptor beta chains reported below all come from one sample, sequenced in a study of cytomegalovirus exposure and HLA in healthy donors. The PCR used 60 Vbeta and 13 Jbeta primers. Here immunoSEQ multiplex PCR was the method, and the copy in TCRdb shows in-frame clones only, minus some. Of 120,000 or so clones listed, roughly 80% are singletons. What was sequenced was PBMCs. All receptors derive from a man aged 25 to 40 in good health and CMV-seropositive.

The rearrangement joins TRBV6-1 to TRBJ2-7, with D maybe TRBD2 (5 bases). V lost 0 bases and J 2 bases, leaving 11 bases between the germline ends. Germline values: CDR1 MNHNS, CDR2 SASEGT. The length of the CDR3 is 15 residues. CDR3 amino acids: CASSEAIGVAYEQYF. The DNA of the CDR3 is TGTGCCAGCAGTGAAGCGATCGGGGTGGCCTACGAGCAGTACTTC.

This clone was seen a handful of times. The chain carries TRBV2 and TRBJ2-2, with 7 bases that match TRBD2. Germline V gene sequence: CDR1 SNHLY, CDR2 FYNNEI. V dropped 1 base and J dropped 7; count of bases not matched to a gene: 9. The CDR3 loop spans 16 amino acids. The chain's CDR3 is CASSEEGGAAYGELFF. DNA of the CDR3: TGTGCCAGCAGTGAAGAGGGAGGGGCCGCATACGGGGAGCTGTTTTTT.

This clone showed up just once. This chain connects TRBV7-9 to TRBJ1-2; 7 nucleotides agree with TRBD1. CDR3 size: 17 residues. J lost 3 bases, V lost 7 bases, and 17 bases had no gene match. Germline V lookup: CDR1 SEHNR, CDR2 FQNEAQ (reference sequence). CDR3 sequence: CASNNYLPGQGDYGYTF. CDR3 sequence (DNA): TGTGCCAGCAACAATTACCTCCCCGGGCAGGGGGACTATGGCTACACCTTC.

The V call is TRBV5-4, the J call TRBJ2-2, with a possible D match to TRBD2 (6 bases). Per germline, CDR1 SGHNT and CDR2 YYREEE (reference sequence). This CDR3 comprises 14 residues. V shed 1 base and J shed 4 bases, with 8 bases lying between them. The CDR3 DNA sequence: TGTGCCAGCAGCTTGTTCGGGGGCACCGGGGAGCTGTTTTTT. Its protein is CASSLFGGTGELFF.

The rearrangement joins TRBV10-3 to TRBJ2-5; weak D call: TRBD2 (6 bases). The end of the DNA is better explained by TRBJ2-7, so the J call may be wrong. Germline values: CDR1 ENHRY, CDR2 SYGVKD. The CDR3 has 18 residues. CDR3 DNA sequence: TGTGCCATCAGTGGGGGATTAAGGAGGGGACGGTGGGGGTACGAGCAGTACTTC. As protein: CAISGGLRRGRWGYEQYF.

The gene calls are TRBV10-2 and TRBJ2-5; D perhaps matches TRBD1 (6 bases). Trimming cost V 4 bases and J 1 base, with 13 bases left between them. Germline CDR1 reads WSHSY; CDR2 reads SAAADI. The CDR3 loop spans 15 amino acids. CDR3 sequence: CASSGLGQAQETQYF. CDR3 nucleotides: TGCGCCAGCAGTGGACTGGGACAAGCCCAAGAGACCCAGTACTTC.

The rearrangement uses TRBV6-1 and TRBJ1-2; D is uncertain. V lost 10 bases to trimming and J lost 4 bases, with 13 bases between them. CDR1 and CDR2 from the germline V gene are MNHNS and SASEGT. The CDR3 runs 12 residues. The CDR3 protein is CATSSTPYGYTF. As DNA, the CDR3 is TGTGCCACCTCATCGACACCCTATGGCTACACCTTC.

This rearrangement joins TRBV19 to TRBJ2-6; tentative D call: TRBD2 (6 bases). The CDR3 sequence is 16 residues long. Trimming removed 4 bases at V and 0 bases at J, with 10 bases between. The germline V gene encodes CDR1 LNHDA and CDR2 SQIVND (reference sequence). The CDR3 coding sequence is TGTGCCAGTAGTAAGGGACTGCACTCTGGGGCCAACGTCCTGACTTTC. It codes for CASSKGLHSGANVLTF.

The rearrangement joins TRBV5-1 to TRBJ2-5, with 11 bases fitting TRBD2. The J call may be in error: the DNA end matches TRBJ2-7 better. This CDR3 spans 17 amino acids. From germline, CDR1 is SGHRS and CDR2 YFSETQ. CDR3 protein: CASSPDSGGGRGYEQYF. CDR3 bases: TGCGCCAGCAGCCCGGATAGCGGGGGGGGTCGTGGCTACGAGCAGTACTTC.

The chain has TRBV7-9 and TRBJ2-2, with 14 bases that match TRBD2. Looked up from germline, CDR1 is SEHNR and CDR2 is FQNEAQ (reference sequence). This CDR3 comprises 17 residues. J gave up 5 bases and V 5 bases, and 7 bases lay outside the gene matches. The CDR3 loop reads CASSPRTSGGRTGELFF. The CDR3 coding sequence is TGTGCCAGCAGCCCAAGGACTAGCGGGGGGAGAACCGGGGAGCTGTTTTTT.

The chain joins TRBV5-1 to TRBJ2-2, with D tentatively TRBD1 (6 bases). V shed 2 bases and J shed 9 bases, with 17 bases lying between them. CDR1 is SGHRS and CDR2 is YFSETQ in the germline V gene. The CDR3 extends over 15 amino acids. The CDR3 coding sequence is TGCGCCAGCAGCTTAGCTCCCGCAGGGGTCAGGGAGCTGTTTTTT. This gives the protein CASSLAPAGVRELFF.

This clone is a singleton in its sample. J is TRBJ2-5 and V is TRBV29-1; D perhaps matches TRBD2 (5 bases). The CDR3 is made up of 13 amino acids. CDR1 is SQVTM and CDR2 is ANQGSEA in the germline V gene. Trimming took 4 bases from V and 2 from J, leaving 11 bases between them. The CDR3 spells CSVVGSGQETQYF. For the CDR3, the DNA is TGCAGCGTTGTTGGAAGCGGACAAGAGACCCAGTACTTC.

In this sample, this clone turned up a few times. This chain links TRBV6-5 with TRBJ1-4; D might be TRBD1 (5 bases). Germline V lookup: CDR1 MNHEY, CDR2 SVGAGI. This CDR3 is 14 amino acids long. Trimming stripped 6 bases from V and 0 bases from J, with 8 bases between. CDR3 amino acids: CASRQGATNEKLFF. In nucleotides, the CDR3 is TGTGCCAGCAGACAAGGGGCAACTAATGAAAAACTGTTTTTT.

This clone was detected only once. V gene TRBV7-9 combines with J gene TRBJ2-3; tentative D call: TRBD2 (7 bases). Germline V gene sequence: CDR1 SEHNR, CDR2 FQNEAQ (reference sequence). Trimming took 3 bases from V and 4 from J, leaving 17 bases between them. This CDR3 has 16 residues. The CDR3 bases are TGTGCCAGCAGCTTCGGACTAGGGGGTGACGCAGATACGCAGTATTTT. This translates into CASSFGLGGDADTQYF.

The chain couples TRBV4-3 to TRBJ2-3, with 9 positions matching TRBD2. The V gene end was trimmed by 0 bases and the J gene end by 1 base; junction bases not matched to a gene: 2. The CDR3 runs 16 residues. In germline, CDR1 is LGHNA, CDR2 YSLEER. CDR3 coding DNA: TGCGCCAGCAGCCAAGAAAGCGGGGGGCGCACAGATACGCAGTATTTT. The encoded protein is CASSQESGGRTDTQYF.

This chain connects TRBV7-2 to TRBJ2-3; 7 positions match TRBD1. Germline V gives CDR1 SGHTA, CDR2 FQGNSA. The CDR3 is 15 residues long. Unmatched junction bases numbered 6, after V lost 1 base and J lost 5 bases. CDR3 loop: CASSLVATGEDTQYF. The CDR3, as DNA: TGTGCCAGCAGCTTAGTCGCTACAGGGGAAGATACGCAGTATTTT.

The chain employs TRBV18 and TRBJ1-4, with D maybe TRBD1 (6 bases). V was shortened by 6 bases and J by 8 bases, with 13 bases between the two germline ends. CDR1 is KGHSH, CDR2 LQKENI, per germline. The CDR3 has 13 amino acids. Written as DNA, the CDR3 is TGTGCCAGCTCTATACAGGGTTGGGAAAAACTGTTTTTT. This codes for CASSIQGWEKLFF.